The 22 T cell receptor beta chains below come from one sample, sequenced in a study of blood T cell repertoires in COVID-19. Clones were sequenced by immunoSEQ multiplex PCR, and TCRdb holds only the in-frame ones, with some missing. The table has 66,000 or so clones, around 80% seen once. Sequencing was carried out using peripheral blood. The receptor source for this set is a human donor in a cohort sampled during active COVID-19.

The chain employs TRBV10-3 and TRBJ1-6; tentatively, D is TRBD1 (5 bases). The ends were cut back, 2 bases at V and 4 bases at J, with 12 bases in the middle. The CDR3 sequence is 16 residues long. Germline lookup yields CDR1 ENHRY and CDR2 SYGVKD. The CDR3 reads CAISETPTGYNSPLHF. Here the CDR3 DNA reads TGTGCCATCAGTGAGACCCCAACAGGTTATAATTCACCCCTCCACTTT.

This chain uses TRBV27 with TRBJ2-4, with D possibly TRBD2 on 6 matching bases. The V and J ends lost 5 bases and 6 bases respectively, with 17 bases between them. The CDR3 totals 15 residues. From germline, CDR1 is MNHEY and CDR2 SMNVEV (reference sequence). The CDR3 loop reads CASSIGSGAGNIQYF. The DNA for the CDR3 is TGTGCCAGCAGTATCGGGAGTGGGGCGGGAAACATTCAGTACTTC.

This clone was recorded once. This chain joins TRBV29-1 and TRBJ2-1, with TRBD2 matching over 11 bases. The V segment lost 5 bases and the J segment 8 bases; nucleotides outside the gene matches: 5. In germline, CDR1 is SQVTM, CDR2 ANQGSEA. This CDR3 is 13 amino acids long. Here the CDR3 reads CSVTTSGSHEQFF. The CDR3 DNA reads TGCAGCGTTACTACTAGCGGGAGCCATGAGCAGTTCTTC.

This clone was seen more than once but under ten times. The chain employs TRBV7-2 and TRBJ2-7, with TRBD2 matching over 9 bases. The germline V gene encodes CDR1 SGHTA and CDR2 FQGNSA. The CDR3 has 16 residues. The V segment lost 1 base and the J segment 3 bases; nucleotides outside the gene matches: 7. In nucleotides, the CDR3 is TGTGCCAGCAGCTTAGTAGATCTAGCGGGGAACTACGAGCAGTACTTC. Its translation: CASSLVDLAGNYEQYF.

This clone was recorded once. This chain links TRBV4-3 with TRBJ2-7; TRBD1 might be the D (5 bases). The CDR3 extends over 17 amino acids. Germline V lookup: CDR1 LGHNA, CDR2 YSLEER. Trimming stripped 0 bases from V and 0 bases from J, with 15 bases between. CDR3 residues: CASSQEIPYDSSYEQYF. CDR3 in DNA: TGCGCCAGCAGCCAAGAGATACCCTATGACAGCTCCTACGAGCAGTACTTC.

The chain employs TRBV6-4 and TRBJ1-5, with D perhaps TRBD1 (5 bases). Trimming took off 4 bases at V and 0 bases at J, with 10 bases between the two ends. Per the germline V gene, CDR1 is MRHNA and CDR2 is SNTAGT. The CDR3 is made up of 15 amino acids. Written as DNA, the CDR3 is TGTGCCAGCAGTGGGACATTCTATAGCAATCAGCCCCAGCATTTT. Its protein is CASSGTFYSNQPQHF.

This clone was recorded a few times. CDR3 sequence reads: CATQQGYPLNEQFF. In DNA form, the CDR3 reads TGTGCCACTCAGCAGGGCTACCCCCTTAATGAGCAGTTCTTC. The J gene is TRBJ2-1, the V gene TRBV28; D possibly corresponds to TRBD1 (5 bases). Trimming left V 10 bases short and J 7 bases short, with 20 bases between. This CDR3 contains 14 residues. From germline, CDR1 is MDHEN and CDR2 SYDVKM.

V gene TRBV30 combines with J gene TRBJ1-2; D gene unclear. The CDR3 sequence is 11 residues long. V shed 3 bases and J shed 2 bases, with 4 bases lying between them. CDR1 GTSNPN and CDR2 SVGIG come from the germline V gene (reference sequence). The CDR3 bases are TGTGCCTGGAGCGGGAACTATGGCTACACCTTC. Translated, it gives CAWSGNYGYTF.

The gene calls are TRBV6-5 and TRBJ2-6; no clear D. CDR3 length equals 13 residues. The germline V gene encodes CDR1 MNHEY and CDR2 SVGAGI. V was shortened by 6 bases and J by 5 bases, with 8 bases between the two germline ends. CDR3 amino acids: CASSRSRANVLTF. As DNA, the CDR3 is TGTGCCAGCAGCCGTTCTCGGGCCAACGTCCTGACTTTC.

This chain uses TRBV19 with TRBJ2-7; 15 bases fit TRBD2. V trimming: 4 bases; J trimming: 5 bases; junction bases outside the gene matches: 9. The germline V gene has CDR1 LNHDA and CDR2 SQIVND (reference sequence). This CDR3 has 17 amino acids. The CDR3 coding sequence is TGTGCCAGTAGTACCCCGGGACTAGCGGGGGGTGCCGACGAGCAGTACTTC. Translated: CASSTPGLAGGADEQYF.

The chain couples TRBV25-1 to TRBJ2-1; maybe TRBD1 (6 bases). The CDR3 is made up of 11 amino acids. V shed 2 bases and J shed 15 bases, with 11 bases lying between them. Germline V lookup: CDR1 MGHDK, CDR2 SYGVNS. CDR3 sequence reads: CASSESTGLFF. The CDR3 DNA sequence: TGTGCCAGCAGTGAAAGTACAGGGTTGTTCTTC.

This clone has a handful of counts. This sequence joins TRBV4-2 and TRBJ2-1; tentatively, D is TRBD1 (5 bases). CDR1 LGHNA and CDR2 YNFKEQ come from the germline V gene. The CDR3 has 15 residues. V was shortened by 0 bases and J by 6 bases, with 12 bases between the two germline ends. The CDR3 DNA is TGTGCCAGCAGCCAAGAAAGGGGATCTGGCAATGAGCAGTTCTTC. This gives the protein CASSQERGSGNEQFF.

The rearrangement uses TRBV19 and TRBJ2-6, with 7 bases fitting TRBD1. The junction had 3 bases not matched to a gene; V was cut back by 5 bases and J by 2 bases. Germline V lookup: CDR1 LNHDA, CDR2 SQIVND (reference sequence). The CDR3 is 15 amino acids. The CDR3 sequence is CASSSTGAGANVLTF. CDR3 sequence (DNA): TGTGCCAGTAGTTCAACAGGGGCTGGGGCCAACGTCCTGACTTTC.

The rearrangement links TRBV7-2 to TRBJ2-5; 11 bases agree with TRBD2. V shed 5 bases and J 1 base; nucleotides not matched to a gene: 6. CDR1 and CDR2 from the germline V gene are SGHTA and FQGNSA. The CDR3 totals 16 residues. CDR3 sequence (DNA): TGTGCCAGCAGCAAAACTAGCGGGAGAGGCCAAGAGACCCAGTACTTC. Amino acid sequence: CASSKTSGRGQETQYF.

CDR3 DNA sequence: TGTGCCAGCAGCGTAGGGGCGGGGGGTGCGTACAATGAGCAGTTCTTC. This sequence encodes CASSVGAGGAYNEQFF. This rearrangement joins TRBV9 to TRBJ2-1; 8 bases agree with TRBD2. The CDR3 extends over 16 amino acids. The V gene end was trimmed by 0 bases and the J gene end by 4 bases; junction bases not matched to a gene: 6. Looked up from germline, CDR1 is SGDLS and CDR2 is YYNGEE.

The genes are TRBV2 and TRBJ2-7; D may be TRBD2 (5 bases). V lost 3 bases to trimming and J lost 2 bases, with 11 bases between them. CDR3 size: 14 residues. The V gene's germline CDR1 is SNHLY and CDR2 FYNNEI. The chain's CDR3 is CASSDQRSAYEQYF. DNA for the CDR3: TGTGCCAGCAGTGACCAGCGGTCTGCCTACGAGCAGTACTTC.

The V and J genes are TRBV5-4 and TRBJ1-3; 9 bases line up with TRBD1. The V segment lost 4 bases and the J segment 4 bases; nucleotides outside the gene matches: 3. Germline V lookup: CDR1 SGHNT, CDR2 YYREEE (reference sequence). This CDR3 is built from 14 residues. In DNA form, the CDR3 reads TGTGCCAGCAGCCCGGGACAGGGAGGAAACACCATATATTTT. Protein: CASSPGQGGNTIYF.

The chain uses TRBV7-2 and TRBJ1-4, with D hard to call. V lost 5 bases to trimming and J lost 8 bases, with 12 bases between them. The germline V gene encodes CDR1 SGHTA and CDR2 FQGNSA. The CDR3 sequence is 13 residues long. CDR3: CASSPRVGEKLFF. The DNA for the CDR3 is TGTGCCAGCAGCCCTCGGGTAGGAGAAAAACTGTTTTTT.

The chain links TRBV29-1 to TRBJ1-1; 9 bases align to TRBD1. The germline gives CDR1 SQVTM, CDR2 ANQGSEA. The CDR3 covers 14 residues. The V and J ends lost 7 bases and 2 bases, in that order; junction bases with no gene match: 8. CDR3: CSGRGGQGNTEAFF. DNA for the CDR3: TGCAGCGGTAGGGGGGGACAGGGCAACACTGAAGCTTTCTTT.

In nucleotides, the CDR3 is TGTGCCAGCAGCTACGGACTAGCGGAAAGCTCCTACGAGCAGTACTTC. Amino acid sequence: CASSYGLAESSYEQYF. The chain uses TRBV3-1 (or the pseudogene TRBV3-2) and TRBJ2-7, with TRBD2 matching over 10 bases. The CDR3 sequence is 16 residues long. The germline CDR1 and CDR2 sequences are LGHDT and YNNKEL (reference sequence). With 5 bases clipped from V and 0 bases from J, the junction kept 7 bases outside the gene matches.

The rearrangement joins TRBV27 to TRBJ2-2; perhaps TRBD1 as D (7 bases). Germline CDR1 MNHEY, CDR2 SMNVEV (reference sequence). Trimming took off 2 bases at V and 3 bases at J, with 10 bases between the two ends. The CDR3 has 15 amino acids. CDR3 loop: CASSLGRGDTGELFF. The CDR3 DNA is TGTGCCAGCAGTTTAGGCAGGGGGGACACCGGGGAGCTGTTTTTT.

Here the CDR3 reads CASSGSGTGFYEQYF. The CDR3 DNA reads as TGTGCCAGCTCAGGTTCCGGGACAGGGTTCTACGAGCAGTACTTC. The chain joins TRBV18 to TRBJ2-7; 9 bases map to TRBD1. Losses at the gene ends were 5 bases for V and 3 bases for J; bases not matched to a gene: 8. This CDR3 spans 15 amino acids. Germline V lookup: CDR1 KGHSH, CDR2 LQKENI.